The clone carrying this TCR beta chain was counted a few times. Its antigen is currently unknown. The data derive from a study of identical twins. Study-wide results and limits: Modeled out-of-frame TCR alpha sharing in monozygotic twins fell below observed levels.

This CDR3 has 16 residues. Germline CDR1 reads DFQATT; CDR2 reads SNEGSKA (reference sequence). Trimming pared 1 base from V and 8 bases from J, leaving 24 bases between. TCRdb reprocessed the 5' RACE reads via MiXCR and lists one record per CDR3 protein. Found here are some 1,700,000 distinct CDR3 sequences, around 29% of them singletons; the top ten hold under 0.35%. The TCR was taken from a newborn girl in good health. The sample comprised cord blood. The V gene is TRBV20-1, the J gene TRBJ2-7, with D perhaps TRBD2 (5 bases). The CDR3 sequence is CSARVEGLTLPTKQYF. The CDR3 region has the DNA TGCAGTGCTAGAGTGGAAGGACTCACCCTTCCTACGAAGCAGTACTTC.